These 22 T cell receptor beta chains share one sample of origin, sequenced in a study of T cell responses to AZD1222 COVID-19 vaccine. Only in-frame clones appear in the TCRdb table, and some are missing; sequencing was by immunoSEQ multiplex PCR. The repertoire consists of roughly 100,000 clones, with 90% occurring once and the leading ten covering 4% to 6%. This material consisted of peripheral blood, taken on day 0 of AZD1222 vaccination. The receptor source for this set is an adult in good health.

This chain links TRBV2 with TRBJ2-5, with D hard to call. CDR3 length: 12 residues. Germline V gene sequence: CDR1 SNHLY, CDR2 FYNNEI. Trimming cost V 4 bases and J 5 bases, with 8 bases left between them. CDR3 in amino acids: CASSGLGETQYF. CDR3 sequence (DNA): TGTGCCAGCAGTGGACTGGGGGAGACCCAGTACTTC.

The J gene is TRBJ1-3, the V gene TRBV30, with D tentatively TRBD1 (5 bases). The germline V gene encodes CDR1 GTSNPN and CDR2 SVGIG (reference sequence). Between the trimmed V and J ends, which lost 3 bases and 8 bases, there was a span of 14 bases. This CDR3 is 13 amino acids long. The CDR3 DNA is TGTGCCTGGAGCGAGACCGGGGGGGACACCATATATTTT. Translating it yields CAWSETGGDTIYF.

The chain uses TRBV18 and TRBJ2-3; a possible D gene is TRBD2 (6 bases). CDR3 length: 15 residues. Trimming shortened V by 4 bases and J by 2 bases, and 13 bases separated the two germline ends. Per the germline V gene, CDR1 is KGHSH and CDR2 is LQKENI. CDR3 DNA sequence: TGTGCCAGCTCACAACTGCGGGGAATCACAGATACGCAGTATTTT. This codes for CASSQLRGITDTQYF.

This rearrangement joins TRBV6-5 to TRBJ1-1; TRBD1 agrees at 7 bases. Per germline, CDR1 MNHEY and CDR2 SVGAGI. CDR3 size: 14 residues. V trimming: 6 bases; J trimming: 2 bases; junction bases outside the gene matches: 6. The CDR3 DNA follows: TGTGCCAGCAGAGAGGGACAGCCAAACACTGAAGCTTTCTTT. Protein product: CASREGQPNTEAFF.

This chain uses TRBV28 with TRBJ1-6; unclear D gene. Looked up from germline, CDR1 is MDHEN and CDR2 is SYDVKM. The CDR3 is 15 amino acids. Trimming took 2 bases from V and 8 from J, leaving 13 bases between them. CDR3 in amino acids: CASSLMLRGDSPLHF. The CDR3 DNA reads TGTGCCAGCAGTTTAATGCTACGGGGTGATTCACCCCTCCACTTT.

The chain recombines TRBV2 with TRBJ1-6; 8 bases agree with TRBD1. The CDR3 spans 15 residues. Germline V CDR1 and CDR2: SNHLY, FYNNEI. J lost 5 bases, V lost 7 bases, and 7 bases had no gene match. The CDR3 DNA is TGTGCCAGCACCCGAGACAGGGGCGATAATTCACCCCTCCACTTT. It yields the protein CASTRDRGDNSPLHF.

This chain uses TRBV7-9 with TRBJ1-4, with 11 positions matching TRBD1. V trimming: 5 bases; J trimming: 7 bases; junction bases outside the gene matches: 9. Germline assignment: CDR1 SEHNR and CDR2 FQNEAQ (reference sequence). The CDR3 loop spans 16 amino acids. As DNA, the CDR3 is TGTGCCAGCAGCCGGACAGGGGGCGCGGGGCGTGAAAAACTGTTTTTT. Translated, it gives CASSRTGGAGREKLFF.

The chain links TRBV10-3 to TRBJ2-7, with 9 bases identical to TRBD1. The CDR3 consists of 14 residues. J gave up 0 bases and V 6 bases, and 3 bases lay outside the gene matches. CDR1 is ENHRY, CDR2 SYGVKD, per germline. CDR3 DNA sequence: TGTGCCATCAGGGGGGACAGGGACTCCTACGAGCAGTACTTC. Amino acids: CAIRGDRDSYEQYF.

The J gene is TRBJ2-7, the V gene TRBV6-5, with 7 positions matching TRBD2. V lost 8 bases and J lost 1; bases outside the gene matches: 11. From germline, CDR1 is MNHEY and CDR2 SVGAGI. The length of the CDR3 is 15 residues. CDR3 bases: TGTGCCAGCTACTCCCCGGGACTACCGTCCTACGAGCAGTACTTC. Its translation is CASYSPGLPSYEQYF.

The V call is TRBV9, the J call TRBJ1-6; D unresolved. The germline V and J ends were trimmed by 1 base and 9 bases, with 14 bases remaining between them. CDR3 length: 15 amino acids. Germline V gene sequence: CDR1 SGDLS, CDR2 YYNGEE. The CDR3 nucleotides read TGTGCCAGCAGCGTATCCTCCCGGTTGGGTTCACCCCTCCACTTT. Encoded protein: CASSVSSRLGSPLHF.

This clone was seen only once. The chain carries TRBV19 and TRBJ2-2, with 11 bases aligning to TRBD2. Looked up from germline, CDR1 is LNHDA and CDR2 is SQIVND (reference sequence). J lost 6 bases, V lost 5 bases, and 5 bases had no gene match. This CDR3 spans 15 amino acids. The CDR3 DNA reads TGTGCCAGTAGTCTTAGCGGGGGGGCCCCCGGGGAGCTGTTTTTT. Its protein is CASSLSGGAPGELFF.

The V gene is TRBV30, the J gene TRBJ2-2; no definite D call. This CDR3 is built from 12 residues. The ends were cut back, 0 bases at V and 13 bases at J, with 12 bases in the middle. Germline V gives CDR1 GTSNPN, CDR2 SVGIG (reference sequence). The CDR3 DNA is TGTGCCTGGAGTGTAGGCCACGTCGCGCTGTTTTTT. It is translated as CAWSVGHVALFF.

The chain recombines TRBV6-2 or TRBV6-3 with TRBJ1-3; D is undetermined. This CDR3 comprises 16 residues. Germline CDR1 MNHEY, CDR2 SVGEGT. Trimming left V 2 bases short and J 0 bases short, with 11 bases between. CDR3 sequence reads: CASSYPGIFSGNTIYF. The CDR3 bases are TGTGCCAGCAGTTACCCGGGGATCTTCTCTGGAAACACCATATATTTT.

This sequence joins TRBV5-6 and TRBJ1-1; D is perhaps TRBD1 (5 bases). Deletions cut 4 bases from V and 2 bases from J, with 15 bases between. CDR3 size: 15 residues. Per germline, CDR1 SGHDT and CDR2 YYEEEE. CDR3 region: CASSAIDSLNTEAFF. CDR3 in DNA: TGTGCCAGCAGCGCAATAGACAGCTTAAACACTGAAGCTTTCTTT.

This sequence joins TRBV15 and TRBJ1-2, with 7 positions matching TRBD1. V lost 5 bases and J lost 8; bases outside the gene matches: 20. Germline-derived CDR1 and CDR2 are LNHNV and YYDKDF (reference sequence). CDR3 length equals 17 residues. The CDR3 reads CATSGIPETGRVWGYTF. Here the CDR3 DNA reads TGTGCCACCAGCGGAATTCCAGAGACAGGGAGAGTGTGGGGCTACACCTTC.

The chain joins TRBV11-2 to TRBJ1-2; no firm D call. Germline CDR1 is SGHAT and CDR2 is FQNNGV. The CDR3 contains 13 residues. Trimming left V 1 base short and J 5 bases short, with 8 bases between. CDR3: CASSLVGRYGYTF. The CDR3 coding sequence is TGTGCCAGCAGCTTAGTCGGCAGATATGGCTACACCTTC. Variable domain in full (rest from reference TRBV11-2 and TRBJ1-2): EAGVAQSPRYKIIEKRQSVAFWCNPISGHATLYWYQQILGQGPKLLIQFQNNGVVDDSQLPKDRFSAERLKGVDSTLKIQPAKLEDSAVYLCASSLVGRYGYTFGSGTRLTVV.

The chain has TRBV25-1 and TRBJ2-7; no clear D. Germline assignment: CDR1 MGHDK and CDR2 SYGVNS. V shed 8 bases and J shed 4 bases, with 9 bases lying between them. The CDR3 has 11 residues. In DNA, the CDR3 is TGTGCCAGCTCTGCCAATTACGAGCAGTACTTC. Translation: CASSANYEQYF.

The V gene is TRBV5-4, the J gene TRBJ1-4; D is undetermined. V was clipped by 4 bases and J by 9 bases, with 13 bases between them. Germline assignment: CDR1 SGHNT and CDR2 YYREEE (reference sequence). The CDR3 extends over 13 amino acids. CDR3 nucleotides: TGTGCCAGCAGCCAGGAAGGGTCCCAAAAACTGTTTTTT. This sequence encodes CASSQEGSQKLFF.

The gene calls are TRBV28 and TRBJ1-6; D gene ambiguous. Deletions cut 5 bases from V and 14 bases from J, with 7 bases between. The length of the CDR3 is 10 residues. Germline V gene lookup returns CDR1 MDHEN and CDR2 SYDVKM. CDR3: CASSRMSLHF. The CDR3 bases are TGTGCCAGCAGTCGGATGTCCCTCCACTTT.

V is TRBV4-1 and J is TRBJ1-1; D gene ambiguous. This CDR3 is 16 amino acids long. The germline V and J ends were trimmed by 0 bases and 6 bases, with 17 bases remaining between them. The germline CDR1 and CDR2 sequences are MGHRA and YSYEKL. The CDR3, as DNA: TGCGCCAGCAGCCAAGATGGTGGCCTGTGGGTCGCTGAAGCTTTCTTT. Its translation is CASSQDGGLWVAEAFF.

This clone was seen once. J is TRBJ1-5 and V is TRBV19; the D is unclear. The CDR3 runs 13 residues. Trimming shortened V by 5 bases and J by 3 bases, and 8 bases separated the two germline ends. CDR1 is LNHDA and CDR2 is SQIVND in the germline V gene (reference sequence). The CDR3 region is CASSAVPNQPQHF. DNA of the CDR3: TGTGCCAGTAGTGCCGTCCCCAATCAGCCCCAGCATTTT.

The rearrangement links TRBV27 to TRBJ2-3; D perhaps matches TRBD1 (5 bases). Germline CDR1 MNHEY, CDR2 SMNVEV (reference sequence). V lost 8 bases and J 0 bases, leaving 18 bases between the germline ends. CDR3 length: 16 residues. CDR3 residues: CASGRWGRTSTDTQYF. The CDR3 DNA reads as TGTGCCAGCGGACGGTGGGGCCGCACTAGCACAGATACGCAGTATTTT.